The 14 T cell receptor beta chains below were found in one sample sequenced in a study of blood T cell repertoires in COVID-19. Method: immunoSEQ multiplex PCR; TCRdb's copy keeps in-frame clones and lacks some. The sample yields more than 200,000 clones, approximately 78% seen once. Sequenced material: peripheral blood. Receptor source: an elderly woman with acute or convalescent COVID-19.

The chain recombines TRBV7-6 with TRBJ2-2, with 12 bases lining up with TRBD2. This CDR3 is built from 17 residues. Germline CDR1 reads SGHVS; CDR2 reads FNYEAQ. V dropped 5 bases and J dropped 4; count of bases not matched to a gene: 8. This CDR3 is CASSLGTSGRGTGELFF. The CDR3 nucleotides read TGTGCCAGCAGCCTGGGGACTAGCGGGCGAGGCACCGGGGAGCTGTTTTTT.

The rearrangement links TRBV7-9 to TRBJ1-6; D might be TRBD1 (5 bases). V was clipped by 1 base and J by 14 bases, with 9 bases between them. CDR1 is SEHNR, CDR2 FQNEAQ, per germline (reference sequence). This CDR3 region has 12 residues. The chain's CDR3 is CASSLDGRALHF. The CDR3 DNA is TGTGCCAGCAGCTTAGATGGCAGGGCCCTCCACTTT.

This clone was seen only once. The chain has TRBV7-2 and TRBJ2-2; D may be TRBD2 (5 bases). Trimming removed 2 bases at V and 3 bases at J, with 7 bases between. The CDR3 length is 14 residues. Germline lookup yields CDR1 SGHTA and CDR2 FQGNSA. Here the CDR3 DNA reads TGTGCCAGCAGCTTATCGAGGGACACCGGGGAGCTGTTTTTT. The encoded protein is CASSLSRDTGELFF.

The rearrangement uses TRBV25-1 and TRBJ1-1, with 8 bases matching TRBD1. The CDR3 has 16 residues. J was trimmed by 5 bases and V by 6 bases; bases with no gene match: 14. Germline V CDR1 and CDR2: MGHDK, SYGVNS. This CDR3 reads CASSPNNRGFLTEAFF. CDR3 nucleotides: TGTGCCAGCAGCCCAAATAACAGGGGGTTTCTGACTGAAGCTTTCTTT.

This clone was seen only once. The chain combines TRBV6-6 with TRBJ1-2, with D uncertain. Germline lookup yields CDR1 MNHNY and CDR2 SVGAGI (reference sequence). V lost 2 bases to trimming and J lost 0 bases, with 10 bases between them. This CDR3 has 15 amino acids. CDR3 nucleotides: TGTGCCAGCAGTTACACCGCAGGTACTAACTATGGCTACACCTTC. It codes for CASSYTAGTNYGYTF.

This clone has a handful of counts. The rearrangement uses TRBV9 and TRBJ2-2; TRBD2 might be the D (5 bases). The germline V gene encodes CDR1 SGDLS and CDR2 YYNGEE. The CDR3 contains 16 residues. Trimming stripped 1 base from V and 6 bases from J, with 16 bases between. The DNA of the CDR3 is TGTGCCAGCAGCGTAATGATGGGCGGGTTCCCCGGGGAGCTGTTTTTT. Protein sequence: CASSVMMGGFPGELFF.

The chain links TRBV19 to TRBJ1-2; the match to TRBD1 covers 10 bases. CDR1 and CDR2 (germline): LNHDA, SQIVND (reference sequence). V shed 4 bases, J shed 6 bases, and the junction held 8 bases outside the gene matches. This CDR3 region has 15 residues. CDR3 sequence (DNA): TGTGCCAGTAGTACAAGGACAGGGGGACCAGATGGCTACACCTTC. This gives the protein CASSTRTGGPDGYTF. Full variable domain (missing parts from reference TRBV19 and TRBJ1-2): DGGITQSPKYLFRKEGQNVTLSCEQNLNHDAMYWYRQDPGQGLRLIYYSQIVNDFQKGDIAEGYSVSREKKESFPLTVTSAQKNPTAFYLCASSTRTGGPDGYTFGSGTRLTVV.

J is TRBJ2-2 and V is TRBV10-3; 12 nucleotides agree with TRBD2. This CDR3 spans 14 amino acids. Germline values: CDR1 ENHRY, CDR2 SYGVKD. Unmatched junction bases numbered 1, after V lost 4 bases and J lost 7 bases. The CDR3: CAISGTSGNGELFF. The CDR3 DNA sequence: TGTGCCATCAGTGGGACTAGCGGGAACGGGGAGCTGTTTTTT.

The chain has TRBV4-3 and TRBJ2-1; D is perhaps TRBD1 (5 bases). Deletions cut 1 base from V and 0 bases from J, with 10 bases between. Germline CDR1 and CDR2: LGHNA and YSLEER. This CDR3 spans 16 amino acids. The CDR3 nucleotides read TGCGCCAGCAGCCAAGTTGAGACAGCCTCCTACAATGAGCAGTTCTTC. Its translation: CASSQVETASYNEQFF.

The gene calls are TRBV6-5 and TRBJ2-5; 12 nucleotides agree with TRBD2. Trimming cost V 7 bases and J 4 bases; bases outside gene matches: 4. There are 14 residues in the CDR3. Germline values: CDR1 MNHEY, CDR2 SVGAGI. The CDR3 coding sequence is TGTGCCAGCAAAAAGGGACTAGCGGGAGAGACCCAGTACTTC. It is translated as CASKKGLAGETQYF.

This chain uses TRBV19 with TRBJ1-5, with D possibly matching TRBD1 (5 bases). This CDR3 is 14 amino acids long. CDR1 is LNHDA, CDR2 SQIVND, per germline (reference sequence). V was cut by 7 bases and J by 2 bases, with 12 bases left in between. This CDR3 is CASNGRGGNQPQHF. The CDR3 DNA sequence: TGTGCCAGTAACGGTCGGGGGGGCAATCAGCCCCAGCATTTT.

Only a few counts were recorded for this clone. The CDR3 bases are TGTGCCAGTAGTAGCGGGGCCCAAGAGACCCAGTACTTC. Amino acids: CASSSGAQETQYF. The chain carries TRBV19 and TRBJ2-5, with TRBD2 as a possible D gene (6 bases). V lost 4 bases and J lost 1, with 7 bases in between. Germline-derived CDR1 and CDR2 are LNHDA and SQIVND (reference sequence). This CDR3 comprises 13 residues.

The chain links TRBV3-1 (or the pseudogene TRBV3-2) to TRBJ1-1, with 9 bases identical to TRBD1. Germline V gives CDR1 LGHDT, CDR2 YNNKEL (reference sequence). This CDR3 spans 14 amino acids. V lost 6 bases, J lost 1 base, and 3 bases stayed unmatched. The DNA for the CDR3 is TGTGCCAGCAGTCACAGGGGGCGGAACACTGAAGCTTTCTTT. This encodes CASSHRGRNTEAFF.

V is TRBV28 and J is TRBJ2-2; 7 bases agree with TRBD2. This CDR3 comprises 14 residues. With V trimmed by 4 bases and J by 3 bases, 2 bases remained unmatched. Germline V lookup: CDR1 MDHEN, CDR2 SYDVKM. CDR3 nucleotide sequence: TGTGCCAGCAGTTCGGCGGGAGACACCGGGGAGCTGTTTTTT. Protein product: CASSSAGDTGELFF.